Below, one T cell receptor beta chain is given with its context. Its target is unknown. The data belong to a study of blood T cells in healthy people across ages. The authors ran a second PCR of about 7 to 11 cycles using a sample-barcoded 5' primer and a J-beta primer mix. Every molecule of cDNA carried a tag from a template-switch adaptor with 12 random nucleotides. TCRdb recomputed calls from the 5' RACE reads with MiXCR, one row per CDR3 protein. Of some 1,800,000 distinct CDR3 sequences listed, about 39% are singletons. Overall study results and limits: TCR beta diversity was tightly associated with the proportion of naive T cells.

Trimming cost V 6 bases and J 5 bases, with 14 bases left between them. This CDR3 has 13 amino acids. CDR1 and CDR2 from the germline V gene are DFQATT and SNEGSKA (reference sequence). V and J are TRBV20-1 and TRBJ2-4; D possibly corresponds to TRBD1 (6 bases). The sample consisted of blood. The clonotype originates from a human donor in good health. CDR3 DNA sequence: TGCAGTGCCTCAACAGGGCGGGAAAACATTCAGTACTTC. Translated, it gives CSASTGRENIQYF.